This T cell receptor beta chain was retrieved from a study of radiotherapy plus CTLA-4 blockade in lung cancer. Study as a whole: Patients showed objective responses in around a sixth of cases and disease control in 30% to 40%. Study-wide results and caveats: Clones derived from tumor TCRs expanded in blood after radiotherapy plus ipilimumab. Increased serum interferon-beta after radiation also reportedly predicted response strongly.

Clones were read by immunoSEQ multiplex PCR, and TCRdb kept only the in-frame ones, dropping some. The top ten clones hold approximately 3.6% of a sample with 40,000 to 50,000 clones, about 81% of them seen once. The germline CDR1 and CDR2 sequences are LGHNA and YSLEER. Trimming shortened V by 0 bases and J by 2 bases, and 11 bases separated the two germline ends. The CDR3 is 16 amino acids. Focal radiation with ipilimumab CTLA-4 blockade was given to patients with chemo-refractory metastatic non-small-cell lung cancer. In regard to this clone: Antigen specificity is unknown.

This sequence was found in a human donor with non-small cell lung cancer who had stable disease on radiotherapy plus ipilimumab. The sequencing used peripheral blood, collected from a patient treated with radiotherapy plus ipilimumab. The chain uses TRBV4-3 and TRBJ2-1, with a possible D match to TRBD2 (5 bases). In DNA form, the CDR3 reads TGCGCCAGCAGCCAAGATCGAGGGATCGCCTACAATGAGCAGTTCTTC. Amino acid sequence: CASSQDRGIAYNEQFF.